Each of the 19 T cell receptor beta chains below was sequenced from the same sample in a study of CD8+ T cells in alopecia areata. Following RNA extraction, reverse transcription yielded cDNA that acted as the sequencing template. The table came from immunoSEQ multiplex PCR; TCRdb's copy has only in-frame clones and leaves some out. The data contain 130,000 or so clones, approximately 49% of them singletons. This material consisted of CD8+ T cells sorted from blood, taken at week 0. The receptors here all came from a human donor with alopecia areata.

In this sample, this clone turned up a few times. A much larger clone differs by one base, so this may be a read error. The chain joins TRBV5-4 to TRBJ2-2, with no clear D. This CDR3 spans 13 amino acids. The germline CDR1 and CDR2 sequences are SGHNT and YYREEE (reference sequence). V lost 2 bases, J lost 1 base, and 3 bases lay in between. CDR3 amino acids: CASSLGNTGELFF. CDR3 DNA sequence: TGTGCCAGCAGCTTAGGGAACACCGGGGAGCTGTTTTTT.

This clone was counted only a few times. This chain links TRBV2 with TRBJ1-5, with D uncertain. Germline lookup yields CDR1 SNHLY and CDR2 FYNNEI. This CDR3 comprises 13 residues. Between the trimmed V and J ends, which lost 7 bases and 1 base, there was a span of 8 bases. In DNA form, the CDR3 reads TGTGCCAGCACATGGTGGAGCAATCAGCCCCAGCATTTT. This translates into CASTWWSNQPQHF.

This chain uses TRBV14 with TRBJ2-5, with D tentatively TRBD1 (6 bases). The germline V and J ends were trimmed by 1 base and 2 bases, with 8 bases remaining between them. The CDR3 length is 14 residues. Germline loops: CDR1 SGHDN, CDR2 FVKESK. Here the CDR3 DNA reads TGTGCCAGCAGCCAAGTCACAGGGCAAGAGACCCAGTACTTC. Its translation is CASSQVTGQETQYF.

The chain recombines TRBV7-9 with TRBJ2-7; tentatively, D is TRBD2 (5 bases). CDR1 and CDR2 from the germline V gene are SEHNR and FQNEAQ (reference sequence). CDR3 length: 13 residues. V was cut by 7 bases and J by 2 bases, with 12 bases left in between. The CDR3 DNA reads TGTGCCAGCACGTCGGACTTCCCCTACGAGCAGTACTTC. The encoded protein is CASTSDFPYEQYF.

This clone was detected a few times. The chain uses TRBV25-1 and TRBJ2-7; the D gene could be TRBD1 or TRBD2 (5 bases each). Germline CDR1 is MGHDK and CDR2 is SYGVNS. The CDR3 extends over 15 amino acids. V was cut by 0 bases and J by 5 bases, with 14 bases left in between. The CDR3 DNA follows: TGTGCCAGCAGTGAATATAAAGAAAGGGACCACGAGCAGTACTTC. Encoded protein: CASSEYKERDHEQYF.

There are a few counts of this clone. This chain connects TRBV27 to TRBJ2-7; the D gene is possibly TRBD1 (6 bases). The CDR3 has 13 amino acids. Trimming took 2 bases from V and 7 from J, leaving 12 bases between them. CDR1 and CDR2 from the germline V gene are MNHEY and SMNVEV (reference sequence). CDR3 amino acids: CASSLIGTPEQYF. In DNA form, the CDR3 reads TGTGCCAGCAGTTTAATCGGGACACCTGAGCAGTACTTC.

This clone was found a few times. The chain joins TRBV2 to TRBJ1-5, with a weak D call TRBD1 (6 bases). Looked up from germline, CDR1 is SNHLY and CDR2 is FYNNEI. Trimming left V 3 bases short and J 2 bases short, with 11 bases between. The CDR3 contains 15 residues. The CDR3 region is CASSDLGGGNQPQHF. The CDR3 nucleotides are TGTGCCAGCAGTGATTTAGGGGGGGGCAATCAGCCCCAGCATTTT.

V is TRBV7-9 and J is TRBJ1-6, with a weak D call TRBD1 (5 bases). With 0 bases removed from V and 7 bases from J, the gap between germline ends came to 7 bases. Germline assignment: CDR1 SEHNR and CDR2 FQNEAQ (reference sequence). This CDR3 has 14 residues. This chain's CDR3 is CASSLAGTNSPLHF. The CDR3 DNA follows: TGTGCCAGCAGCTTAGCCGGGACCAATTCACCCCTCCACTTT.

This clone appeared a few times. The chain couples TRBV10-3 to TRBJ1-1; 9 positions match TRBD1. V shed 4 bases, J shed 3 bases, and the junction held 3 bases outside the gene matches. Germline CDR1 is ENHRY and CDR2 is SYGVKD. This CDR3 has 14 residues. The CDR3 loop reads CAISGTGADTEAFF. In DNA, the CDR3 is TGTGCCATCAGTGGGACAGGGGCCGACACTGAAGCTTTCTTT.

This clone was seen a few times. The chain has TRBV5-6 and TRBJ2-4; the D is unclear. Germline values: CDR1 SGHDT, CDR2 YYEEEE. Trimming left V 0 bases short and J 15 bases short, with 10 bases between. The CDR3 consists of 11 residues. In DNA, the CDR3 is TGTGCCAGCAGCTTGGATGGTCTCCTGTACTTC. It translates to CASSLDGLLYF. Full variable domain (rest looked up from reference TRBV5-6 and TRBJ2-4): DAGVTQSPTHLIKTRGQQVTLRCSPKSGHDTVSWYQQALGQGPQFIFQYYEEEERQRGNFPDRFSGHQFPNYSSELNVNALLLGDSALYLCASSLDGLLYFGAGTRLSVL.

This clone was observed a handful of times. The chain uses TRBV18 and TRBJ2-2, with TRBD1 identical over 8 bases. The CDR3 sequence is 15 residues long. Unmatched junction bases numbered 6, after V lost 6 bases and J lost 3 bases. The germline V gene has CDR1 KGHSH and CDR2 LQKENI. CDR3 bases: TGTGCCAGCTCTCCGGACAGGGAAGACACCGGGGAGCTGTTTTTT. It encodes CASSPDREDTGELFF.

The CDR3 nucleotides are TGTGCCAGCAGTTTAGGCGGAATCCCCTACGAGCAGTACTTC. As protein: CASSLGGIPYEQYF. The chain carries TRBV27 and TRBJ2-7; no clear D. CDR3 length: 14 amino acids. Germline values: CDR1 MNHEY, CDR2 SMNVEV (reference sequence). The ends were cut back, 2 bases at V and 2 bases at J, with 10 bases in the middle.

This chain uses TRBV5-1 with TRBJ2-7, with D tentatively TRBD1 or TRBD2 (5 bases each). Between the trimmed V and J ends, which lost 6 bases and 0 bases, there was a span of 13 bases. This CDR3 has 14 amino acids. Germline V gene sequence: CDR1 SGHRS, CDR2 YFSETQ. The DNA of the CDR3 is TGCGCCAGCACCCCCTTCGGGGCCTCCTACGAGCAGTACTTC. This encodes CASTPFGASYEQYF. Full variable domain (remainder filled in from reference TRBV5-1 and TRBJ2-7): KAGVTQTPRYLIKTRGQQVTLSCSPISGHRSVSWYQQTPGQGLQFLFEYFSETQRNKGNFPGRFSGRQFSNSRSEMNVSTLELGDSALYLCASTPFGASYEQYFGPGTRLTVT.

The chain employs TRBV4-1 and TRBJ1-1; D perhaps matches TRBD1 (6 bases). CDR1 MGHRA and CDR2 YSYEKL come from the germline V gene. The CDR3 runs 15 residues. V lost 0 bases and J lost 4, with 12 bases in between. The CDR3 DNA reads TGCGCCAGCAGCCAAGATTCGGGGGCGGGCACTGAAGCTTTCTTT. This translates into CASSQDSGAGTEAFF.

The chain couples TRBV5-4 to TRBJ2-2; D not resolved. The CDR3 length is 15 residues. The germline CDR1 and CDR2 sequences are SGHNT and YYREEE (reference sequence). V gave up 0 bases and J gave up 4 bases, with 10 bases separating them. In DNA, the CDR3 is TGTGCCAGCAGCTTGGGTTCAGGCGCCACCGGGGAGCTGTTTTTT. It encodes CASSLGSGATGELFF.

This clone was counted a few times. CDR3 loop: CATSRIQGNTEAFF. The CDR3 nucleotides read TGTGCCACCAGCAGAATTCAAGGGAACACTGAAGCTTTCTTT. The genes are TRBV15 and TRBJ1-1; D not certain. The CDR3 loop spans 14 amino acids. Germline V lookup: CDR1 LNHNV, CDR2 YYDKDF (reference sequence). Trimming took 2 bases from V and 1 from J, leaving 8 bases between them.

This chain connects TRBV6-5 to TRBJ1-6; TRBD1 agrees at 7 bases. The CDR3 spans 15 residues. V lost 1 base to trimming and J lost 9 bases; unmatched junction nucleotides: 6. The germline gives CDR1 MNHEY, CDR2 SVGAGI. The CDR3 sequence: CASSYYRGVVSPLHF. CDR3 DNA: TGTGCCAGCAGTTACTACAGGGGAGTTGTTTCACCCCTCCACTTT.

Only a few counts were recorded for this clone. V and J are TRBV2 and TRBJ2-3; 8 positions agree with TRBD2. The junction had 6 bases not matched to a gene; V was cut back by 4 bases and J by 3 bases. The germline gives CDR1 SNHLY, CDR2 FYNNEI. The CDR3 is 15 residues long. In nucleotides, the CDR3 is TGTGCCAGCAGTGTCGGAGGGACTAGAACAGATACGCAGTATTTT. It is translated as CASSVGGTRTDTQYF.

This clone has just a few counts. The chain couples TRBV10-3 to TRBJ2-7; 7 positions agree with TRBD1. This CDR3 has 17 amino acids. CDR1 ENHRY and CDR2 SYGVKD come from the germline V gene. Unmatched junction bases numbered 15, after V lost 5 bases and J lost 2 bases. The DNA of the CDR3 is TGTGCCATCAGTCACCGGACAGGAGAATTGGGGACCTACGAGCAGTACTTC. It codes for CAISHRTGELGTYEQYF.